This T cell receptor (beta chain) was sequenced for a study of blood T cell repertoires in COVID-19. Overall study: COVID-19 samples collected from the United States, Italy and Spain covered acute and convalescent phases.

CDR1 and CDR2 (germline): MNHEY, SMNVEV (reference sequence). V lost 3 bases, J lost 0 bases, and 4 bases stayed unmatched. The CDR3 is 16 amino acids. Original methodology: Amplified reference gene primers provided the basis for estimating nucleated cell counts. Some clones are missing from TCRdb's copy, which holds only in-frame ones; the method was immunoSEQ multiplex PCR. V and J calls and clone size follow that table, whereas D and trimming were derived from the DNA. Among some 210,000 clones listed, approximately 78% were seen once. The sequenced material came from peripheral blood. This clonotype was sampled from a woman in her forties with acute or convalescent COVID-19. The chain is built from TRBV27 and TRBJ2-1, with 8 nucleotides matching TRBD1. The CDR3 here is CASSFYRGSSYNEQFF. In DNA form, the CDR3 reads TGTGCCAGCAGTTTTTACAGGGGGAGCTCCTACAATGAGCAGTTCTTC.